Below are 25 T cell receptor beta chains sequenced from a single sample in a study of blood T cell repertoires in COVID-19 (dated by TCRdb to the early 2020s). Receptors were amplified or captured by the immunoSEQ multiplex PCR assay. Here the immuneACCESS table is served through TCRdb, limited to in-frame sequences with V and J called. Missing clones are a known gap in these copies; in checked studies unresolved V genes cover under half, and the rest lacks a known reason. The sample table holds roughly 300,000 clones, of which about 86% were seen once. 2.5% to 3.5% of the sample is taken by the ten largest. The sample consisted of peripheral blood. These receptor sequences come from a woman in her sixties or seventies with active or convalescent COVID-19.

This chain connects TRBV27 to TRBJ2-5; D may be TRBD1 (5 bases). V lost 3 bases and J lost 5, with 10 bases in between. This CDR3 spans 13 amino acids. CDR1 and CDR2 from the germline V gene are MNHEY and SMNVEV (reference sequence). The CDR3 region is CASSFSGAETQYF. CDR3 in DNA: TGTGCCAGCAGTTTTTCTGGGGCCGAGACCCAGTACTTC.

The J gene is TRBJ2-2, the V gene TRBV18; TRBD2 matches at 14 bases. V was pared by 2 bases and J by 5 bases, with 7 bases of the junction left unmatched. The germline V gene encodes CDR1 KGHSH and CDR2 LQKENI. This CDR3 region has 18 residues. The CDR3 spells CASSPTTSGGARTGELFF. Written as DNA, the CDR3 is TGTGCCAGCTCACCAACGACTAGCGGGGGGGCCAGGACCGGGGAGCTGTTTTTT.

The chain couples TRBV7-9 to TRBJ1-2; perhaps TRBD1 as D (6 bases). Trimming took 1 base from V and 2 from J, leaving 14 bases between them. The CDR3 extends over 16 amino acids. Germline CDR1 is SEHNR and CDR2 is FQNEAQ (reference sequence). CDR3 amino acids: CASSLGGGGVNYGYTF. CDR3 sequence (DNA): TGTGCCAGCAGCTTAGGTGGAGGGGGGGTCAACTATGGCTACACCTTC. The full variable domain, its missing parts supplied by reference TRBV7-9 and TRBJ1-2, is DTGVSQNPRHKITKRGQNVTFRCDPISEHNRLYWYRQTLGQGPEFLTYFQNEAQLEKSRLLSDRFSAERPKGSFSTLEIQRTEQGDSAMYLCASSLGGGGVNYGYTFGSGTRLTVV.

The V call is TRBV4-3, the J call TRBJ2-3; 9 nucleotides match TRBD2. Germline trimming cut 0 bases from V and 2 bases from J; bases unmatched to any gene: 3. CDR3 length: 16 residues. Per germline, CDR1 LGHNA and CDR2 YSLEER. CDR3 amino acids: CASSQELAGDTDTQYF. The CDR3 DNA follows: TGCGCCAGCAGCCAAGAGTTAGCGGGGGACACAGATACGCAGTATTTT.

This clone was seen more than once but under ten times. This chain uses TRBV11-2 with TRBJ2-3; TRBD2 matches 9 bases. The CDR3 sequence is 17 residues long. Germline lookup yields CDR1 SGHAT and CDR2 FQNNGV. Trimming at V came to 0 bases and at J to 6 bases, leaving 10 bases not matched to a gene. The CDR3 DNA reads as TGTGCCAGCAGCTTAGATACGGGGCGGGGGGGCCAGGATACGCAGTATTTT. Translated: CASSLDTGRGGQDTQYF.

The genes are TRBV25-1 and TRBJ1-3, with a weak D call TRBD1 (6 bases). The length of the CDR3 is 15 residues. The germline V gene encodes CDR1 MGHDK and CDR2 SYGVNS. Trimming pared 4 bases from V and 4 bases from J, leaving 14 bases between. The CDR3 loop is CASSGRPGGGNTIYF. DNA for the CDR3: TGTGCCAGCAGTGGCAGACCGGGGGGCGGAAACACCATATATTTT.

CDR3 DNA: TGCAGTGCTCCAGGGAGAAACACCATATATTTT. It specifies CSAPGRNTIYF. J is TRBJ1-3 and V is TRBV20-1, with D perhaps matching TRBD1 (5 bases). In germline, CDR1 is DFQATT, CDR2 SNEGSKA (reference sequence). This CDR3 comprises 11 residues. Trimming cost V 5 bases and J 5 bases, with 7 bases left between them.

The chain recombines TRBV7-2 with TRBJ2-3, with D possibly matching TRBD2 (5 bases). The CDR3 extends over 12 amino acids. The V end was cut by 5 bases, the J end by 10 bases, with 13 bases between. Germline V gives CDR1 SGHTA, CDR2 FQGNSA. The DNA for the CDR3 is TGTGCCAGCAGCGGGAGTCGGGCCGCGCAGTATTTT. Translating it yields CASSGSRAAQYF.

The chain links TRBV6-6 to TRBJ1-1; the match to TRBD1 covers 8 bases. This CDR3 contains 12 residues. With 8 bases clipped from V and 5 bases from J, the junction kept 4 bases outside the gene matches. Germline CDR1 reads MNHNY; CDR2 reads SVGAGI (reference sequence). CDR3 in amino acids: CASRDRGTEAFF. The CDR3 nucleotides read TGTGCCAGCCGTGACAGGGGAACTGAAGCTTTCTTT.

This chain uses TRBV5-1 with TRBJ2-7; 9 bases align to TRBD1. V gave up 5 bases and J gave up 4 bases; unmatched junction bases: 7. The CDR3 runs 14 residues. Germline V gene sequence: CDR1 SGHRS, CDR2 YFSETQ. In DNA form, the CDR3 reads TGCGCCAGCAGACAGGGACAGGGAGTATACGAGCAGTACTTC. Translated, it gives CASRQGQGVYEQYF. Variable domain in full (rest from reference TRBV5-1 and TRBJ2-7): KAGVTQTPRYLIKTRGQQVTLSCSPISGHRSVSWYQQTPGQGLQFLFEYFSETQRNKGNFPGRFSGRQFSNSRSEMNVSTLELGDSALYLCASRQGQGVYEQYFGPGTRLTVT.

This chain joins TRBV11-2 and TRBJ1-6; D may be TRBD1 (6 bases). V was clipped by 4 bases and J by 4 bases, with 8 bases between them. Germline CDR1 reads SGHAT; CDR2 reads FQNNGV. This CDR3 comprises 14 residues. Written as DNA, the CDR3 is TGTGCCAGCAGCTCCCAGGGGTATAATTCACCCCTCCACTTT. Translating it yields CASSSQGYNSPLHF.

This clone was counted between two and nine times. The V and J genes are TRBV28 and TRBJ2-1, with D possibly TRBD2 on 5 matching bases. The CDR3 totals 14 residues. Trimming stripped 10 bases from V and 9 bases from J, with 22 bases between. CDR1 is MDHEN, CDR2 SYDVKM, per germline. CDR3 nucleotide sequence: TGTGCCACCCATGAGGGCCAGAAGAGGAGTGAGCAGTTCTTC. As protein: CATHEGQKRSEQFF.

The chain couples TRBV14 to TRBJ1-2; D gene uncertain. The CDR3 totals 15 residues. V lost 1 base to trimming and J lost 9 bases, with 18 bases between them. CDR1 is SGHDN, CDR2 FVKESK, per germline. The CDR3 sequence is CASSQVSRRPHSYTF. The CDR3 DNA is TGTGCCAGCAGCCAAGTAAGCCGCAGGCCTCACAGCTACACCTTC.

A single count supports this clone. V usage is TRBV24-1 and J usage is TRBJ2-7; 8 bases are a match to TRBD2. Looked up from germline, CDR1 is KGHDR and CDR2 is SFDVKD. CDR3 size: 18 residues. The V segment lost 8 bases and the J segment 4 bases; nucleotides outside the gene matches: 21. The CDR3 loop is CATTMIRPPGGRVYEQYF. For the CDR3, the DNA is TGTGCCACCACCATGATTCGACCTCCGGGGGGGAGGGTGTACGAGCAGTACTTC.

CDR3 region: CATERDNEQFF. The CDR3, as DNA: TGTGCCACCGAGAGGGACAATGAGCAGTTCTTC. The chain carries TRBV15 and TRBJ2-1, with D possibly matching TRBD2 (5 bases). CDR1 and CDR2 (germline): LNHNV, YYDKDF (reference sequence). This CDR3 spans 11 amino acids. The germline V and J ends were trimmed by 8 bases and 5 bases, with 7 bases remaining between them.

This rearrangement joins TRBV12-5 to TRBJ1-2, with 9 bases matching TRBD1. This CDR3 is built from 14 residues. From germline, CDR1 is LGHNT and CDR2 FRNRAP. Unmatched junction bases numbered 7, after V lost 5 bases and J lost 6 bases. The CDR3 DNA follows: TGTGCTAGTGGTGACCGGGACAGGGTACATGGCTACACCTTC. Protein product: CASGDRDRVHGYTF.

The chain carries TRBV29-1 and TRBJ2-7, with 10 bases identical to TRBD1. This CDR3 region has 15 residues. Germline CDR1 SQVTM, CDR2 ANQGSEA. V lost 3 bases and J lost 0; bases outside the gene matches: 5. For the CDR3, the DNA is TGCAGCGTTGAGCTAGACAGGGGGCTCTCCTACGAGCAGTACTTC. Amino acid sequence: CSVELDRGLSYEQYF.

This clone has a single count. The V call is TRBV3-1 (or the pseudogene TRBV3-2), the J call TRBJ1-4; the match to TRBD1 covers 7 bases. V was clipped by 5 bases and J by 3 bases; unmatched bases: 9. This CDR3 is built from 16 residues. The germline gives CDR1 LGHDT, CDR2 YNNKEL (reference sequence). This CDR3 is CASSSHQGVPNEKLFF. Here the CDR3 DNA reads TGTGCCAGCAGCTCTCACCAGGGGGTACCTAATGAAAAACTGTTTTTT.

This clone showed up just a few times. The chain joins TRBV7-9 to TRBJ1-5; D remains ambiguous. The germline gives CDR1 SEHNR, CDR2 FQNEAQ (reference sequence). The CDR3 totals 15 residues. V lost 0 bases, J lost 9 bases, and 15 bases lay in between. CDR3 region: CASSLAIGSLGPQHF. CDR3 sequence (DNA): TGTGCCAGCAGCTTAGCTATCGGGTCCTTGGGGCCCCAGCATTTT.

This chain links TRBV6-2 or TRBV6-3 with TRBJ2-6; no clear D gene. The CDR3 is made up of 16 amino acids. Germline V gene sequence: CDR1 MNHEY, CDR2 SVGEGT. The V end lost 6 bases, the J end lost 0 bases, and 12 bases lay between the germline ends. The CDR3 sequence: CASSHLSRSGANVLTF. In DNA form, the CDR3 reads TGTGCCAGCAGCCACCTGAGTCGCTCTGGGGCCAACGTCCTGACTTTC.

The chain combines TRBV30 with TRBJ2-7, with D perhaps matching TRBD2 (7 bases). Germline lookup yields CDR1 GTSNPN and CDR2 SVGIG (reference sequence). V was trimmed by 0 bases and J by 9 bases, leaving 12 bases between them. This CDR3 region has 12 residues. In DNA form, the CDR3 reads TGTGCCTGGAGTGTATCGGGGGGCGGGCAGTACTTC. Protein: CAWSVSGGGQYF.

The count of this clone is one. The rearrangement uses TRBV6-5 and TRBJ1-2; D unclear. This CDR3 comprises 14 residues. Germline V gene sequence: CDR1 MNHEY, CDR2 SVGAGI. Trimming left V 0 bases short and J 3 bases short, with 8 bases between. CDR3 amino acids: CASSYSRDYYGYTF. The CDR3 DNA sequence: TGTGCCAGCAGTTACTCGCGGGATTACTATGGCTACACCTTC.

CDR3 residues: CASSLEGQRGYNEQFF. The DNA of the CDR3 is TGTGCCAGCAGCTTGGAGGGCCAGCGGGGGTACAATGAGCAGTTCTTC. The chain employs TRBV5-4 and TRBJ2-1; TRBD2 matches 8 bases. Germline V gene sequence: CDR1 SGHNT, CDR2 YYREEE (reference sequence). V was clipped by 0 bases and J by 4 bases; unmatched bases: 6. CDR3 length equals 16 residues.

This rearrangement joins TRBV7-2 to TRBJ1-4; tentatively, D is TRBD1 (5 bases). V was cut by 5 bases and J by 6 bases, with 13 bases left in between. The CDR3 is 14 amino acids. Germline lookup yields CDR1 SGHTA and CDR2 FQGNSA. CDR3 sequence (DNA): TGTGCCAGCAGCGACGGCGGGGGTCATGAAAAACTGTTTTTT. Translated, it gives CASSDGGGHEKLFF.

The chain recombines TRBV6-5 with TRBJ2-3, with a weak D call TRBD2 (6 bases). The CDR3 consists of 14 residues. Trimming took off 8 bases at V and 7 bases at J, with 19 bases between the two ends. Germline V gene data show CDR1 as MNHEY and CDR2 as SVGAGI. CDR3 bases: TGTGCCAGCGGGGGGTCTGGACCACTAAATACGCAGTATTTT. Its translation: CASGGSGPLNTQYF.